The 25 T cell receptor beta chains given below trace back to one sample, sequenced in a study of read filtering for tumor transcriptome and immune sequencing. From approximately 400 ng of RNA, a library with molecular barcoded alpha/delta and beta/gamma adaptors was made. TCRdb reprocessed the reads with MiXCR, giving one entry per CDR3 protein. The sample holds tens of thousands of distinct CDR3 sequences, 20% to 25% seen once. Material: a population of CD138-negative cells sorted from bone marrow. Receptor source: a donor at least 40 years old with multiple myeloma.

This clonotype was detected only once. This sequence may be a read error, since a much larger clone differs from it by one base. The chain carries TRBV19 and TRBJ2-2; perhaps TRBD2 as D (5 bases). Germline V lookup: CDR1 LNHDA, CDR2 SQIVND (reference sequence). CDR3 size: 15 residues. This chain's CDR3 is CSSRSWTVNTGELFF. The CDR3 DNA reads TGTTCCAGTAGATCATGGACTGTGAACACCGGGGAGCTGTTTTTT.

This clonotype came up many times. The rearrangement uses TRBV5-1 and TRBJ2-3; D unclear. CDR1 SGHRS and CDR2 YFSETQ come from the germline V gene. V gave up 1 base and J gave up 2 bases, with 14 bases separating them. This CDR3 contains 16 residues. The CDR3 spells CASSLLGPGVTDTQYF. The CDR3 DNA reads as TGCGCCAGCAGCTTGCTGGGCCCAGGCGTCACAGATACGCAGTATTTT.

The sample holds many counts of this clonotype. The chain carries TRBV6-5 and TRBJ1-1; D ambiguous. Trimming left V 0 bases short and J 1 base short, with 15 bases between. The germline gives CDR1 MNHEY, CDR2 SVGAGI. The CDR3 contains 17 residues. CDR3 amino acids: CASSYSIGASANTEAFF. CDR3 DNA: TGTGCCAGCAGTTACTCGATTGGTGCGTCGGCGAACACTGAAGCTTTCTTT.

This clonotype was picked up many times. The rearrangement joins TRBV3-1 to TRBJ2-7; D is tentatively TRBD1 or TRBD2 (6 bases each). This CDR3 has 18 residues. V was shortened by 0 bases and J by 2 bases, with 20 bases between the two germline ends. Per germline, CDR1 LGHDT and CDR2 YNNKEL (reference sequence). Here the CDR3 DNA reads TGTGCCAGCAGCCAAGATCGGGGGCCGGGACCCCGGGCCTACGAGCAGTACTTC. Translated: CASSQDRGPGPRAYEQYF.

This clonotype was counted many times. The J gene is TRBJ2-5, the V gene TRBV12-3 or TRBV12-4; either TRBD1 or TRBD2 may fit D (7 bases each). The CDR3 contains 15 residues. Between the trimmed V and J ends, which lost 5 bases and 2 bases, there was a span of 15 bases. The CDR3 protein is CASSQSGTEQETQYF. The CDR3 DNA reads TGTGCCAGCAGTCAGAGCGGGACAGAGCAAGAGACCCAGTACTTC.

For this clonotype: A much larger clone differs from this one at a single base, so this may be a read error. The chain has TRBV5-1 and TRBJ1-1; tentatively, D is TRBD1 (6 bases). CDR1 SGHRS and CDR2 YFSETQ come from the germline V gene. Trimming removed 0 bases at V and 2 bases at J, with 11 bases between. This CDR3 comprises 15 residues. Here the CDR3 reads CASSLGGTTNTEAFF. CDR3 DNA sequence: TGCGCCAGCAGCTTGGGAGGGACAACCAACACTGAAGCTTTCTTT.

Notes on this clonotype: A read error may produce the germline difference seen at one junction end. The chain employs TRBV6-1 and TRBJ1-1; no clear D gene. The germline CDR1 and CDR2 sequences are MNHNS and SASEGT. This CDR3 comprises 14 residues. This CDR3 reads CVSSEAVSSTEAFF. The CDR3 nucleotides read TGTGTCAGCAGTGAAGCAGTTTCGAGCACTGAAGCTTTCTTT.

This chain joins TRBV5-1 and TRBJ2-3; 7 bases map to TRBD1. The CDR3 runs 14 residues. Germline V gene sequence: CDR1 SGHRS, CDR2 YFSETQ. Trimming at V came to 3 bases and at J to 2 bases, leaving 3 bases not matched to a gene. This chain's CDR3 is CASSSGQPTDTQYF. CDR3 sequence (DNA): TGCGCCAGCAGCTCGGGACAGCCCACAGATACGCAGTATTTT.

This clonotype was counted at least ten times. This sequence joins TRBV18 and TRBJ2-1, with D unclear. There are 13 residues in the CDR3. Trimming cost V 3 bases and J 6 bases, with 9 bases left between them. The germline V gene has CDR1 KGHSH and CDR2 LQKENI. Here the CDR3 reads CASSPDWGNEQFF. The CDR3 DNA reads as TGTGCCAGCTCACCCGACTGGGGCAATGAGCAGTTCTTC.

The chain employs TRBV7-9 and TRBJ2-1; 11 nucleotides align to TRBD1. This CDR3 has 16 amino acids. V shed 4 bases and J 4 bases; nucleotides not matched to a gene: 6. Germline CDR1 SEHNR, CDR2 FQNEAQ (reference sequence). CDR3 sequence: CASSSRDRGNYNEQFF. CDR3 nucleotide sequence: TGTGCCAGCAGCTCCCGGGACAGGGGGAATTACAATGAGCAGTTCTTC.

This clonotype occurred many times. V is TRBV5-1 and J is TRBJ2-3; no clear D gene. The CDR3 loop spans 14 amino acids. In germline, CDR1 is SGHRS, CDR2 YFSETQ. Trimming left V 4 bases short and J 6 bases short, with 15 bases between. The CDR3 nucleotides are TGCGCCAGCAGCCCTTTTAGTAGCAAGGATACGCAGTATTTT. Translated: CASSPFSSKDTQYF.

Remarks on this clonotype: One base away lies a much larger clone, so this may be a sequencing read error. Because the CDR3's place on the DNA is in doubt, the DNA is left out and the CDR3 is given as listed by TCRdb. V usage is TRBV7-2 and J usage is TRBJ1-4. The CDR3 comprises 14 residues, both ends counted. Germline CDR1 and CDR2: SGHTA and FQGNSA. CDR3 residues: CASSWGGGAEKLSF.

This clonotype was seen many times. The junction departs from germline at one end; a sequencing error may be responsible. V gene TRBV7-7 combines with J gene TRBJ2-5; tentatively, D is TRBD2 (6 bases). The CDR3 consists of 14 residues. The germline V gene has CDR1 SSHAT and CDR2 FNYEAQ (reference sequence). Here the CDR3 DNA reads TGTGCTAGCAGCGCGGGGTCCCGGGGTGAGACCCAGTACTTC. Translated, it gives CASSAGSRGETQYF.

Comment on this clonotype: Given a much more abundant clone one base away, this may be a read error. The CDR3 does not close with the conserved phenylalanine or tryptophan, likely indicating a read error. This rearrangement joins TRBV28 to TRBJ2-5; 10 positions match TRBD2. The J segment lost 6 bases and the V segment lost 7 bases, leaving 5 bases of the junction unmatched. This CDR3 has 13 residues. CDR1 MDHEN and CDR2 SYDVKM come from the germline V gene. CDR3 residues: CASKLAGSKTQYY. In nucleotides, the CDR3 is TGTGCCAGCAAACTAGCGGGGTCCAAGACCCAGTACTAC.

The genes are TRBV5-4 and TRBJ2-7; 8 bases match TRBD1. The V gene's germline CDR1 is SGHNT and CDR2 YYREEE (reference sequence). The CDR3 is made up of 14 amino acids. Trimming cost V 4 bases and J 3 bases; bases outside gene matches: 6. The CDR3 DNA is TGTGCCAGCAGCGAAGGACAGGGTCTCTACGAGCAGTACTTC. It yields the protein CASSEGQGLYEQYF.

This clonotype was detected many times. One base away lies a much larger clone, so this may be a sequencing read error. V and J are TRBV29-1 and TRBJ2-1, with 9 bases that match TRBD1. This CDR3 region has 14 residues. Germline CDR1 and CDR2: SQVTM and ANQGSEA. The CDR3, as DNA: TGCAGCGCAAACCGGGACAGGGCTTACAATGAGCAGCTCTTC. Amino acids: CSANRDRAYNEQLF.

About this clonotype itself: Possible read error: a much larger clone is one base away. CDR3 protein: CACARGGKLFF. In DNA form, the CDR3 reads TGTGCCTGCGCCAGGGGAGGAAAACTGTTTTTT. The chain employs TRBV2 and TRBJ1-4; D might be TRBD1 (6 bases). Trimming left V 11 bases short and J 10 bases short, with 14 bases between. The germline V gene has CDR1 SNHLY and CDR2 FYNNEI. The CDR3 covers 11 residues.

This clonotype was seen at least ten times. An end of the junction does not agree with germline; a read error may underlie this. The chain couples TRBV9 to TRBJ2-1; no clear D gene. From germline, CDR1 is SGDLS and CDR2 YYNGEE. The CDR3 totals 11 residues. This CDR3 reads CASSSNNEQFF. CDR3 DNA: TGTGCCAGCAGCTCCAACAATGAGCAGTTCTTC.

The chain combines TRBV7-9 with TRBJ1-2; 10 nucleotides agree with TRBD1. CDR3 length: 14 amino acids. Germline V gives CDR1 SEHNR, CDR2 FQNEAQ (reference sequence). V shed 5 bases and J 8 bases; nucleotides not matched to a gene: 8. The CDR3 loop is CASSRGQGGAGYTF. The CDR3 coding sequence is TGTGCCAGCAGCAGAGGACAGGGGGGGGCCGGCTACACCTTC.

There are many counts of this clonotype. CDR3 sequence: CATSSYRSSYNEQFF. DNA of the CDR3: TGTGCCACCTCCTCGTACAGGAGCTCCTACAATGAGCAGTTCTTC. The chain carries TRBV24-1 and TRBJ2-1, with a tentative D call TRBD1 (5 bases). The V end lost 9 bases, the J end lost 0 bases, and 14 bases lay between the germline ends. The germline CDR1 and CDR2 sequences are KGHDR and SFDVKD. The CDR3 sequence is 15 residues long.

The chain is built from TRBV12-3 or TRBV12-4 and TRBJ1-1, with 7 bases matching TRBD1. The CDR3 sequence is 14 residues long. Trimming removed 6 bases from V and 5 bases from J; junction bases left unmatched: 9. CDR3: CASSTQGVRTEAFF. The DNA for the CDR3 is TGTGCCAGCAGCACCCAGGGGGTGCGGACTGAAGCTTTCTTT.

This rearrangement joins TRBV6-5 to TRBJ1-5; no reliable D call. The CDR3 is made up of 13 amino acids. The germline gives CDR1 MNHEY, CDR2 SVGAGI. V gave up 4 bases and J gave up 7 bases, with 11 bases separating them. Written as DNA, the CDR3 is TGTGCCAGCAGTTCAACAGTGGGGCAGCCCCAGCATTTT. Its translation is CASSSTVGQPQHF.

In its sample, this clonotype was seen many times. Germline is not matched at one junction end, which may reflect a read error. In DNA, the CDR3 is TGCGCCAGCAGCTTGGGACAGGGGAACACTGAAGCTTTCTTT. Its translation: CASSLGQGNTEAFF. The chain couples TRBV7-6 to TRBJ1-1, with TRBD1 matching over 9 bases. Per germline, CDR1 SGHVS and CDR2 FNYEAQ. The CDR3 runs 14 residues. Variable domain in full (rest from reference TRBV7-6 and TRBJ1-1): GAGVSQSPRYKVTKRGQDVALRCDPISGHVSLYWYRQALGQGPEFLTYFNYEAQQDKSGLPNDRFSAERPEGSISTLTIQRTEQRDSAMYRCASSLGQGNTEAFFGQGTRLTVV.

This clonotype was observed many times. The J gene is TRBJ2-2, the V gene TRBV12-3 or TRBV12-4, with 7 bases aligning to TRBD1. CDR3 length: 13 residues. V was clipped by 10 bases and J by 5 bases; unmatched bases: 7. CDR3 nucleotides: TGTGCCACTAAGACAGGGCCAACCGGGGAGCTGTTTTTT. Translated: CATKTGPTGELFF.

This rearrangement joins TRBV13 to TRBJ2-1; 13 nucleotides match TRBD2. The junction had 7 bases not matched to a gene; V was cut back by 5 bases and J by 6 bases. Germline lookup yields CDR1 PRHDT and CDR2 FYEKMQ (reference sequence). This CDR3 region has 16 residues. The CDR3, as DNA: TGTGCCAGCAGCCTTAAAAGGACTAGCGGGGGCAATGAGCAGTTCTTC. This gives the protein CASSLKRTSGGNEQFF. Supplemented by reference TRBV13 and TRBJ2-1, the full variable domain reads AAGVIQSPRHLIKEKRETATLKCYPIPRHDTVYWYQQGPGQDPQFLISFYEKMQSDKGSIPDRFSAQQFSDYHSELNMSSLELGDSALYFCASSLKRTSGGNEQFFGPGTRLTVL.